The 31 T cell receptor beta chains presented below share a single source sample, sequenced in a study of early T cells in non-severe SARS-CoV-2 infection. MiXCR was run by TCRdb on the 5' RACE reads, yielding one entry per CDR3 protein. The table has 50,000 to 70,000 distinct CDR3 sequences, around 13% seen once. The sequenced sample was whole blood. The receptors come from an adult who was a healthcare worker with PCR-confirmed SARS-CoV-2 infection or an uninfected control (not recorded which).

This rearrangement joins TRBV20-1 to TRBJ2-5, with 11 positions matching TRBD2. Trimming removed 2 bases from V and 3 bases from J; junction bases left unmatched: 5. The CDR3 covers 15 residues. CDR1 and CDR2 from the germline V gene are DFQATT and SNEGSKA (reference sequence). The CDR3 loop reads CSARPPSGGKETQYF. The DNA of the CDR3 is TGCAGTGCTAGACCCCCTAGCGGGGGGAAAGAGACCCAGTACTTC.

A few counts support this clonotype. V and J are TRBV5-1 and TRBJ2-3; D is ambiguous. V lost 4 bases and J lost 2, with 8 bases in between. The CDR3 loop spans 13 amino acids. Germline assignment: CDR1 SGHRS and CDR2 YFSETQ. The CDR3 nucleotides are TGCGCCAGCAGCGGCGCCTACACAGATACGCAGTATTTT. Translation gives CASSGAYTDTQYF.

There are a few counts of this clonotype. This chain links TRBV24-1 with TRBJ2-7; maybe TRBD2 (5 bases). V lost 5 bases and J 2 bases, leaving 21 bases between the germline ends. The germline V gene encodes CDR1 KGHDR and CDR2 SFDVKD. This CDR3 spans 17 amino acids. CDR3 in DNA: TGTGCCACCAGTGCTCATCCCGGGGATACTGGCACCTACGAGCAGTACTTC. Its translation: CATSAHPGDTGTYEQYF.

This clonotype was detected only a few times. The J gene is TRBJ2-3, the V gene TRBV20-1; D gene ambiguous. The CDR3 contains 12 residues. Germline V CDR1 and CDR2: DFQATT, SNEGSKA (reference sequence). Deletions cut 7 bases from V and 0 bases from J, with 8 bases between. The CDR3 DNA follows: TGCAGTGTTGCGTCTAGCACAGATACGCAGTATTTT. Encoded protein: CSVASSTDTQYF.

A few counts support this clonotype. The chain joins TRBV9 to TRBJ2-1, with 11 nucleotides matching TRBD1. Germline V gives CDR1 SGDLS, CDR2 YYNGEE. The junction had 2 bases not matched to a gene; V was cut back by 0 bases and J by 6 bases. The CDR3 is 15 residues long. The CDR3 reads CASSVAGTGGNEQFF. CDR3 bases: TGTGCCAGCAGCGTAGCCGGGACAGGGGGCAATGAGCAGTTCTTC.

In its sample, this clonotype was seen many times. The genes are TRBV20-1 and TRBJ1-5; D may be TRBD1 (5 bases). The CDR3 has 15 residues. With 5 bases removed from V and 0 bases from J, the gap between germline ends came to 14 bases. The germline V gene has CDR1 DFQATT and CDR2 SNEGSKA (reference sequence). CDR3 protein: CSAYFQGYSNQPQHF. For the CDR3, the DNA is TGCAGTGCTTACTTTCAGGGTTATAGCAATCAGCCCCAGCATTTT.

The V gene is TRBV24-1, the J gene TRBJ2-7; no definite D call. The CDR3 spans 13 residues. The ends were cut back, 7 bases at V and 0 bases at J, with 9 bases in the middle. Per germline, CDR1 KGHDR and CDR2 SFDVKD. CDR3 DNA: TGTGCCACCAGGTCAGACACCTCCTACGAGCAGTACTTC. Translated: CATRSDTSYEQYF.

V usage is TRBV6-2 or TRBV6-3 and J usage is TRBJ2-1; 7 nucleotides agree with TRBD1. V gave up 4 bases and J gave up 0 bases; unmatched junction bases: 3. Germline lookup yields CDR1 MNHEY and CDR2 SVGEGT. The CDR3 runs 15 residues. Written as DNA, the CDR3 is TGTGCCAGCAGTTCCGGGACAGTCTCCTACAATGAGCAGTTCTTC. Translated: CASSSGTVSYNEQFF.

This clonotype occurred many times. V gene TRBV27 combines with J gene TRBJ2-7, with TRBD2 identical over 8 bases. CDR1 and CDR2 (germline): MNHEY, SMNVEV (reference sequence). Trimming cost V 4 bases and J 6 bases; bases outside gene matches: 5. This CDR3 region has 13 residues. CDR3 nucleotides: TGTGCCAGCAGTTCAGGACTAGCTCCCGAGCAGTACTTC. Amino acids: CASSSGLAPEQYF.

This clonotype was picked up many times. The CDR3 loop reads CASSPIGDTQYF. CDR3 DNA: TGTGCCAGCAGTCCGATAGGAGATACGCAGTATTTT. J is TRBJ2-3 and V is TRBV5-6; D is unresolved. The CDR3 consists of 12 residues. Germline assignment: CDR1 SGHDT and CDR2 YYEEEE. Trimming pared 5 bases from V and 5 bases from J, leaving 9 bases between.

There are a few counts of this clonotype. The V and J genes are TRBV5-5 and TRBJ1-2; 7 bases fit TRBD1. This CDR3 contains 13 residues. J was trimmed by 5 bases and V by 3 bases; bases with no gene match: 4. The V gene's germline CDR1 is SGHKS and CDR2 YYEKEE (reference sequence). Here the CDR3 reads CASSWDSTYGYTF. The CDR3 DNA reads TGTGCCAGCAGCTGGGACAGCACTTATGGCTACACCTTC.

V gene TRBV12-3 or TRBV12-4 combines with J gene TRBJ2-7, with 7 nucleotides matching TRBD2. The CDR3 covers 12 residues. The V gene end was trimmed by 3 bases and the J gene end by 7 bases; junction bases not matched to a gene: 3. This CDR3 reads CASSLSRGEQYF. CDR3 DNA sequence: TGTGCCAGCAGTTTGTCGCGGGGGGAGCAGTACTTC.

The V and J genes are TRBV28 and TRBJ2-7, with 7 bases aligning to TRBD1. This CDR3 region has 12 residues. Germline V gene lookup returns CDR1 MDHEN and CDR2 SYDVKM. J lost 2 bases, V lost 7 bases, and 2 bases had no gene match. The CDR3 bases are TGTGCCAGCACAGACAGGGCCTACGAGCAGTACTTC. Its translation: CASTDRAYEQYF.

A few counts support this clonotype. An end of the junction differs from the germline gene, which may be a read error. The V gene is TRBV3-1, the J gene TRBJ2-4; tentatively, D is TRBD1 (5 bases). Germline V CDR1 and CDR2: LGHDT, YNNKEL (reference sequence). The CDR3 sequence is 16 residues long. CDR3 amino acids: CASSQSLRQGKSIQYF. The CDR3 DNA reads TGTGCCAGCAGCCAATCTCTGCGGCAGGGCAAAAGCATTCAGTACTTC. Full variable domain (outside the CDR3, taken from reference TRBV3-1 and TRBJ2-4): DTAVSQTPKYLVTQMGNDKSIKCEQNLGHDTMYWYKQDSKKFLKIMFSYNNKELIINETVPNRFSPKSPDKAHLNLHINSLELGDSAVYFCASSQSLRQGKSIQYFGAGTRLSVL.

J is TRBJ2-1 and V is TRBV5-1; no firm D call. Trimming pared 2 bases from V and 0 bases from J, leaving 6 bases between. Germline loops: CDR1 SGHRS, CDR2 YFSETQ. The CDR3 extends over 14 amino acids. CDR3 DNA: TGCGCCAGCAGCTTACTGGGCTCCTACAATGAGCAGTTCTTC. Translated, it gives CASSLLGSYNEQFF.

This chain connects TRBV15 to TRBJ1-6, with D possibly matching TRBD1 (6 bases). This CDR3 is built from 14 residues. Germline V gene sequence: CDR1 LNHNV, CDR2 YYDKDF (reference sequence). V was shortened by 3 bases and J by 7 bases, with 10 bases between the two germline ends. The CDR3 here is CATSRDSGNSPLHF. The CDR3 region has the DNA TGTGCCACCAGCAGGGACAGTGGGAATTCACCCCTCCACTTT.

The genes are TRBV18 and TRBJ1-6, with D maybe TRBD1 (5 bases). Germline V gene sequence: CDR1 KGHSH, CDR2 LQKENI. Between the trimmed V and J ends, which lost 6 bases and 8 bases, there was a span of 14 bases. This CDR3 region has 14 residues. The DNA for the CDR3 is TGTGCCAGCTCCCCCGGGACGAGGGATTCACCCCTCCACTTT. Its translation: CASSPGTRDSPLHF.

The J gene is TRBJ1-6, the V gene TRBV19, with TRBD1 identical over 11 bases. CDR3 length: 15 amino acids. CDR1 LNHDA and CDR2 SQIVND come from the germline V gene (reference sequence). V trimming: 2 bases; J trimming: 11 bases; junction bases outside the gene matches: 5. The CDR3 DNA follows: TGTGCCAGTAGTATACCGGGACAGGGGGTGCCACCCCTCCACTTT. Translating gives CASSIPGQGVPPLHF.

In this sample, this clonotype turned up a few times. This chain uses TRBV7-2 with TRBJ1-4; D is unresolved. The germline V and J ends were trimmed by 1 base and 3 bases, with 6 bases remaining between them. Per germline, CDR1 SGHTA and CDR2 FQGNSA. This CDR3 is built from 14 residues. DNA for the CDR3: TGTGCCAGCAGCTTAGGGACTGCTAATGAAAAACTGTTTTTT. This encodes CASSLGTANEKLFF.

At least ten counts were recorded for this clonotype. The chain links TRBV6-5 to TRBJ1-1; D remains ambiguous. Germline values: CDR1 MNHEY, CDR2 SVGAGI. This CDR3 is 11 amino acids long. V gave up 6 bases and J gave up 5 bases, with 7 bases separating them. The DNA of the CDR3 is TGTGCCAGCAGGACGGAAACTGAAGCTTTCTTT. Translated, it gives CASRTETEAFF.

The chain recombines TRBV28 with TRBJ2-3; D remains unclear. CDR3 length equals 14 residues. Germline V gives CDR1 MDHEN, CDR2 SYDVKM. V was pared by 7 bases and J by 1 base, with 12 bases between. The CDR3, as DNA: TGTGCCAGCACCCGTTATTTGGGCACAGATACGCAGTATTTT. This sequence encodes CASTRYLGTDTQYF.

The chain is built from TRBV19 and TRBJ1-2; unclear D gene. V was clipped by 4 bases and J by 6 bases, with 15 bases between them. The V gene's germline CDR1 is LNHDA and CDR2 SQIVND (reference sequence). This CDR3 region has 14 residues. The CDR3, as DNA: TGTGCCAGTAGTAACCGTCCGGAAGAACATGGCTACACCTTC. It specifies CASSNRPEEHGYTF.

The chain carries TRBV3-1 and TRBJ2-4; D could derive from TRBD1 or TRBD2 (6 bases each). Germline V CDR1 and CDR2: LGHDT, YNNKEL (reference sequence). This CDR3 has 16 amino acids. V was shortened by 0 bases and J by 4 bases, with 13 bases between the two germline ends. CDR3: CASSQEPGARKNIQYF. The CDR3 region has the DNA TGTGCCAGCAGCCAAGAACCGGGGGCCAGGAAAAACATTCAGTACTTC.

This clonotype has at least ten counts. V and J are TRBV5-1 and TRBJ2-3; D is perhaps TRBD1 (6 bases). Trimming pared 3 bases from V and 6 bases from J, leaving 17 bases between. There are 15 residues in the CDR3. Germline V gene lookup returns CDR1 SGHRS and CDR2 YFSETQ. CDR3 amino acids: CASSWMDSDRDTQYF. The CDR3, as DNA: TGCGCCAGCAGCTGGATGGACAGTGATAGGGATACGCAGTATTTT.

The chain is built from TRBV12-3 or TRBV12-4 and TRBJ1-4; TRBD1 might be the D (6 bases). This CDR3 spans 15 amino acids. V was shortened by 5 bases and J by 4 bases, with 14 bases between the two germline ends. CDR3 residues: CASSTSTGLNEKLFF. The DNA for the CDR3 is TGTGCCAGCAGTACCTCGACAGGCCTTAATGAAAAACTGTTTTTT.

This clonotype is classed as medium-sized (0.01 to 0.1%). This rearrangement joins TRBV3-1 to TRBJ2-7; 7 bases agree with TRBD1. The CDR3 covers 18 residues. Germline trimming cut 0 bases from V and 1 base from J; bases unmatched to any gene: 12. Germline V gene lookup returns CDR1 LGHDT and CDR2 YNNKEL (reference sequence). The chain's CDR3 is CASSQDTTGRSKSYEQYF. In nucleotides, the CDR3 is TGTGCCAGCAGCCAAGATACGACAGGGCGGTCGAAATCCTACGAGCAGTACTTC.

This clonotype was counted once. With a much larger clone just one base away, this may be a read error. The rearrangement links TRBV25-1 to TRBJ1-5, with D unclear. This CDR3 is built from 14 residues. Trimming left V 5 bases short and J 0 bases short, with 8 bases between. Germline V gene lookup returns CDR1 MGHDK and CDR2 SYGVNS. CDR3 nucleotides: TGTGCCAGCAGTTACAGATTTAGCAATCAGCCCCAGCATTTT. Encoded protein: CASSYRFSNQPQHF.

V gene TRBV28 combines with J gene TRBJ2-2; D remains unclear. CDR1 is MDHEN, CDR2 SYDVKM, per germline. The V end lost 3 bases, the J end lost 7 bases, and 9 bases lay between the germline ends. The CDR3 runs to 13 residues. DNA of the CDR3: TGTGCCAGCAGTTTGGCTGGATTCGGGGAGCTGTTTTTT. Its translation is CASSLAGFGELFF.

This clonotype has a handful of counts. This chain links TRBV9 with TRBJ2-5; no firm D call. Germline assignment: CDR1 SGDLS and CDR2 YYNGEE. V was trimmed by 0 bases and J by 1 base, leaving 13 bases between them. The CDR3 length is 16 residues. CDR3: CASSVGIMSAQETQYF. The CDR3 DNA sequence: TGTGCCAGCAGCGTAGGCATTATGTCAGCCCAAGAGACCCAGTACTTC.

There are a few counts of this clonotype. The chain couples TRBV10-1 to TRBJ2-1, with a weak D call TRBD2 (6 bases). The CDR3 is made up of 14 amino acids. V lost 5 bases to trimming and J lost 1 base, with 9 bases between them. Germline CDR1 reads WNHNN; CDR2 reads SYGVQD (reference sequence). DNA of the CDR3: TGCGCCAGCAGTCGGGAGCCATCCTACAATGAGCAGTTCTTC. This codes for CASSREPSYNEQFF.

This clonotype came up many times. The CDR3 coding sequence is TGTGCCAGCAGGGACTGGACAGGCATTGCAGATACGCAGTATTTT. Encoded protein: CASRDWTGIADTQYF. The chain combines TRBV7-9 with TRBJ2-3; 7 bases line up with TRBD1. Per germline, CDR1 SEHNR and CDR2 FQNEAQ (reference sequence). The CDR3 sequence is 15 residues long. Unmatched junction bases numbered 10, after V lost 6 bases and J lost 4 bases.